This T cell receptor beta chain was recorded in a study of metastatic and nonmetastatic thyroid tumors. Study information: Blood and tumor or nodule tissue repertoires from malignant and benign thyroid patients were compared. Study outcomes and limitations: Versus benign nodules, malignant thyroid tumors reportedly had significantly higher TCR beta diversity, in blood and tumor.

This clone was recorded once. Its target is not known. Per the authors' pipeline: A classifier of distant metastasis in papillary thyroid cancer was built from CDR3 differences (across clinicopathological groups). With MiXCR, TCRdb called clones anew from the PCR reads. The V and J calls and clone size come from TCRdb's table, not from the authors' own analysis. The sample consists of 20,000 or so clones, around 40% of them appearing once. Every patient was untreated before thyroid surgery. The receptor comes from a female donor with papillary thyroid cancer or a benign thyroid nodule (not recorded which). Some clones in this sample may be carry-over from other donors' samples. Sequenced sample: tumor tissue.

The DNA of the CDR3 is TGTGCCAGTAGTGCAGGGAACAGTGCCGCCCCTTATGGCTACACCTTC. Its translation is CASSAGNSAAPYGYTF. This sequence joins TRBV19 and TRBJ1-2, with D perhaps matching TRBD1 (5 bases). This CDR3 comprises 16 residues. CDR1 and CDR2 (germline): LNHDA, SQIVND (reference sequence). Deletions cut 5 bases from V and 5 bases from J, with 21 bases between.